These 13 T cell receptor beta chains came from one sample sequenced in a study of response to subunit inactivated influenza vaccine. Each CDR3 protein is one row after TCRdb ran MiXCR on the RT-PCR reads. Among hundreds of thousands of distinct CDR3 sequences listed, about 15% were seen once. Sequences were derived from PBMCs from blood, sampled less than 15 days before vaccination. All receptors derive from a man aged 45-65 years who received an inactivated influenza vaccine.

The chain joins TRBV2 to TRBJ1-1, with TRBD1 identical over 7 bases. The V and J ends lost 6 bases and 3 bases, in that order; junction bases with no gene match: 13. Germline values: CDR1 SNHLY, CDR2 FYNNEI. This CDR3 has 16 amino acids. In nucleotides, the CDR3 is TGTGCCAGCAGAACAGGGACAGCGTATGAGGACACTGAAGCTTTCTTT. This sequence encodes CASRTGTAYEDTEAFF.

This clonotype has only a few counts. CDR3 nucleotide sequence: TGCAGCGTTGAAGAGAGGGGCGGGGACTACAATGAGCAGTTCTTC. It yields the protein CSVEERGGDYNEQFF. The rearrangement joins TRBV29-1 to TRBJ2-1; a weak D match, TRBD2 (6 bases). This CDR3 spans 15 amino acids. With 0 bases removed from V and 3 bases from J, the gap between germline ends came to 12 bases. Germline V gives CDR1 SQVTM, CDR2 ANQGSEA.

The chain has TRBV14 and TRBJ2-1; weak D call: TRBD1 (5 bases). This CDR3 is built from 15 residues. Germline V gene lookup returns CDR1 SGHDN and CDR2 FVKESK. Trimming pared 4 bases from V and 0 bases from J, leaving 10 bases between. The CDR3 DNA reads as TGTGCCAGCAGCCGGGGCAGTAGCTCCTACAATGAGCAGTTCTTC. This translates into CASSRGSSSYNEQFF.

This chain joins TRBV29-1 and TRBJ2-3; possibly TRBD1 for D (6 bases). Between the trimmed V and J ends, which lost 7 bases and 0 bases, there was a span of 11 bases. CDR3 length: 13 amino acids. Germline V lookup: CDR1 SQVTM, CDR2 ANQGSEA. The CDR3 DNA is TGCAGCGCGGACAGAGAGAGCACAGATACGCAGTATTTT. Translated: CSADRESTDTQYF.

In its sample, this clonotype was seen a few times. CDR3 protein: CASSLEPAGRYDEQFF. The CDR3 nucleotides read TGTGCCAGCAGCTTAGAACCAGCGGGAAGGTACGATGAGCAGTTCTTC. The chain couples TRBV11-1 to TRBJ2-1; 7 nucleotides align to TRBD2. J gave up 8 bases and V 1 base, and 11 bases lay outside the gene matches. This CDR3 spans 16 amino acids. Germline V CDR1 and CDR2: SGHAT, FQDESV (reference sequence). The full variable domain, rest sourced from reference TRBV11-1 and TRBJ2-1, is EAEVAQSPRYKITEKSQAVAFWCDPISGHATLYWYRQILGQGPELLVQFQDESVVDDSQLPKDRFSAERLKGVDSTLKIQPAELGDSAMYLCASSLEPAGRYDEQFFGPGTRLTVL.

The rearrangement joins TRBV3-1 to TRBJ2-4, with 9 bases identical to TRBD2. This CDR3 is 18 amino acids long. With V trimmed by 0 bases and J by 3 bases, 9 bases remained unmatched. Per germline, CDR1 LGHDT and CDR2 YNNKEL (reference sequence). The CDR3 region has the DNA TGTGCCAGCAGCCAAGATCGACCGCTAGCGGGAAACAAAAACATTCAGTACTTC. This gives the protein CASSQDRPLAGNKNIQYF.

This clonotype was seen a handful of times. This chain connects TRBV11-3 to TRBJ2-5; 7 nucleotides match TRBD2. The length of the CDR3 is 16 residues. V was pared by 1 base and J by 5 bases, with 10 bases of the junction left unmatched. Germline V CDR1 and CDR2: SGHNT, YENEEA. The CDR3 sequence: CASSLGGGRDWETQYF. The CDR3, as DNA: TGTGCCAGCAGCTTAGGCGGGGGTCGAGATTGGGAGACCCAGTACTTC.

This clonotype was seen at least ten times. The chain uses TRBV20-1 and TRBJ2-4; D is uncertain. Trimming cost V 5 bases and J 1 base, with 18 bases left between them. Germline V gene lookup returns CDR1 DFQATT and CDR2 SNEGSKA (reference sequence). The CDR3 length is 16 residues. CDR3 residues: CSASRLDPSAKNIQYF. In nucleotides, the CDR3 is TGCAGTGCTTCTAGACTGGATCCCAGCGCCAAAAACATTCAGTACTTC.

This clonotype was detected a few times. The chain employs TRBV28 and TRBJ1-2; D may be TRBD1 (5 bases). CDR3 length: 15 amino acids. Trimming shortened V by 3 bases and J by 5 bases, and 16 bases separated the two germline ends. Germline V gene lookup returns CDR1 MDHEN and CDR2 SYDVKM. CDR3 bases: TGTGCCAGCAGTTTTGGGCAGGGAAAGTATTATGGCTACACCTTC. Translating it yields CASSFGQGKYYGYTF.

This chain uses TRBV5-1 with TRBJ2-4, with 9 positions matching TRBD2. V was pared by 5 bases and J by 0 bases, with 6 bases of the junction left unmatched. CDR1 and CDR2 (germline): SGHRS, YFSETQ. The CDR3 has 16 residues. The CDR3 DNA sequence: TGCGCCAGCAGAACAATAGCGGGGGAAGCCAAAAACATTCAGTACTTC. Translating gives CASRTIAGEAKNIQYF.

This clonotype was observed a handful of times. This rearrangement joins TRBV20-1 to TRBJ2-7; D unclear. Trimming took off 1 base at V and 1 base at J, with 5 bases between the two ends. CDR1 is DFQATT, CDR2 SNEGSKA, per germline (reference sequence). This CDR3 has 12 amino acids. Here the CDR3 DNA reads TGCAGTGCTAGAGCGTTGTCCTACGAGCAGTACTTC. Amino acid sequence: CSARALSYEQYF.

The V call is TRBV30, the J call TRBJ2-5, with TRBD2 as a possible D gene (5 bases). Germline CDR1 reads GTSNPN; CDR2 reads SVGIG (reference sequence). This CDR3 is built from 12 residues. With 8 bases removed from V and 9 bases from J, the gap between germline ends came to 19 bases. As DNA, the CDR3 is TGTGCCCTAGCCTCGGTCTGGGGTCCCCAGTACTTC. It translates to CALASVWGPQYF. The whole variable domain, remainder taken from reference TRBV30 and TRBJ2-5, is SQTIHQWPATLVQPVGSPLSLECTVEGTSNPNLYWYRQAAGRGLQLLFYSVGIGQISSEVPQNLSASRPQDRQFILSSKKLLLSDSGFYLCALASVWGPQYFGPGTRLLVL.

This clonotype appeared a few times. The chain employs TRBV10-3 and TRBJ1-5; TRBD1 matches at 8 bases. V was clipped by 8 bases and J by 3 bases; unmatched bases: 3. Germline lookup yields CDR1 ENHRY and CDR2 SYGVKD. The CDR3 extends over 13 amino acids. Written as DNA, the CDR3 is TGTGCCATCGGACAGGGCATCAATCAGCCCCAGCATTTT. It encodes CAIGQGINQPQHF.